This T cell receptor beta chain derives from a study of PD-L1 blockade in urothelial cancer. Study context: Most patients, about 85% of the 29, were males with bladder-origin cancer. General study points: Pretreatment peripheral blood TCR clonality that fell below the median predicted better survival among the patients studied.

In the case of this clone: No antigen is known for it.

Spiked synthetic TCR analogs estimated absolute template abundance per PCR. Measured with immunoSEQ multiplex PCR; TCRdb has only the in-frame clones, and not every one. Seen here are 100,000 or so clones, about 90% observed once, and the top ten hold 0.75% to 0.95%. Trimming cost V 2 bases and J 6 bases, with 22 bases left between them. This CDR3 comprises 17 residues. The germline V gene encodes CDR1 SGHAT and CDR2 FQNNGV. The clonotype comes from an elderly woman with urothelial cancer. The sequencing here drew on PBMCs, taken around atezolizumab (anti-PD-L1) treatment. The chain recombines TRBV11-2 with TRBJ1-2; no definite D call. CDR3 sequence: CASSLTVKGLSWNGYTF. The DNA of the CDR3 is TGTGCCAGCAGCTTAACGGTAAAAGGACTTAGTTGGAATGGCTACACCTTC.